The 22 T cell receptor beta chains listed next were all sequenced from one sample in a study of blood T cell repertoires in COVID-19. Some clones are missing from TCRdb's copy, which holds only in-frame ones; the method was immunoSEQ multiplex PCR. The profile shows approximately 160,000 clones, under 85% of them singletons. The sequencing input was peripheral blood. These receptors all stem from a woman older than 75 with acute or convalescent COVID-19.

CDR3 loop: CASSPTDRGITEAFF. The CDR3 bases are TGTGCCAGTAGTCCTACGGACAGGGGAATCACTGAAGCTTTCTTT. The chain joins TRBV19 to TRBJ1-1; 9 bases are a match to TRBD1. CDR3 size: 15 residues. V lost 5 bases, J lost 4 bases, and 8 bases stayed unmatched. The germline V gene encodes CDR1 LNHDA and CDR2 SQIVND (reference sequence). The variable domain in full, completed from reference TRBV19 and TRBJ1-1, reads DGGITQSPKYLFRKEGQNVTLSCEQNLNHDAMYWYRQDPGQGLRLIYYSQIVNDFQKGDIAEGYSVSREKKESFPLTVTSAQKNPTAFYLCASSPTDRGITEAFFGQGTRLTVV.

This rearrangement joins TRBV30 to TRBJ2-1; tentative D call: TRBD1 (6 bases). The length of the CDR3 is 18 residues. V was cut by 4 bases and J by 5 bases, with 27 bases left in between. Per the germline V gene, CDR1 is GTSNPN and CDR2 is SVGIG (reference sequence). The CDR3 DNA reads TGTGCCTGGATTGAGGGAACCACGGGGACAAGATTTCACAATGAGCAGTTCTTC. It is translated as CAWIEGTTGTRFHNEQFF. Using reference TRBV30 and TRBJ2-1 for the parts outside the CDR3, the full variable domain is SQTIHQWPATLVQPVGSPLSLECTVEGTSNPNLYWYRQAAGRGLQLLFYSVGIGQISSEVPQNLSASRPQDRQFILSSKKLLLSDSGFYLCAWIEGTTGTRFHNEQFFGPGTRLTVL.

CDR3 in DNA: TGTGCCAGCAGTCCCTTAGACAGGGGTAACCAGCCCCAGCATTTT. Translated: CASSPLDRGNQPQHF. The chain is built from TRBV6-5 and TRBJ1-5; TRBD1 matches at 8 bases. The germline gives CDR1 MNHEY, CDR2 SVGAGI. V was clipped by 5 bases and J by 7 bases; unmatched bases: 10. The CDR3 has 15 amino acids.

The V call is TRBV18, the J call TRBJ2-1; 10 bases align to TRBD2. J was trimmed by 1 base and V by 6 bases; bases with no gene match: 6. Looked up from germline, CDR1 is KGHSH and CDR2 is LQKENI. This CDR3 is built from 16 residues. The CDR3 DNA sequence: TGTGCCAGCTCTCCTATAGCGGGAGGATCCTACAATGAGCAGTTCTTC. Protein product: CASSPIAGGSYNEQFF.

The chain carries TRBV18 and TRBJ1-2; 9 bases are a match to TRBD1. V lost 3 bases, J lost 9 bases, and 11 bases stayed unmatched. CDR1 KGHSH and CDR2 LQKENI come from the germline V gene. The CDR3 consists of 15 residues. The CDR3 region has the DNA TGTGCCAGCTCACCGACAGGGGGACAGGTGGAGAGCTACACCTTC. Amino acids: CASSPTGGQVESYTF.

This chain joins TRBV7-3 and TRBJ2-1; 8 positions agree with TRBD1. The germline gives CDR1 SGHTA, CDR2 FQGTGA. J lost 8 bases, V lost 2 bases, and 2 bases had no gene match. The CDR3 loop spans 13 amino acids. The chain's CDR3 is CASSLPGGHEQFF. CDR3 bases: TGTGCCAGCAGCTTACCAGGGGGCCATGAGCAGTTCTTC.

This sequence joins TRBV15 and TRBJ1-6, with D hard to call. CDR1 and CDR2 (germline): LNHNV, YYDKDF (reference sequence). Trimming took off 4 bases at V and 0 bases at J, with 4 bases between the two ends. This CDR3 comprises 14 residues. The CDR3 here is CATSKSSYNSPLHF. CDR3 in DNA: TGTGCCACCAGCAAGAGCTCCTATAATTCACCCCTCCACTTT.

J is TRBJ2-7 and V is TRBV7-9; maybe TRBD2 (5 bases). Trimming took 3 bases from V and 6 from J, leaving 9 bases between them. Germline loops: CDR1 SEHNR, CDR2 FQNEAQ (reference sequence). The CDR3 covers 12 residues. The CDR3: CASSFRGIEQYF. CDR3 coding DNA: TGTGCCAGCAGCTTCAGAGGGATCGAGCAGTACTTC.

The CDR3 sequence is CASSLAPRTINEKLFF. The DNA for the CDR3 is TGTGCCAGCAGCTTAGCGCCCCGGACAATAAATGAAAAACTGTTTTTT. V gene TRBV7-2 combines with J gene TRBJ1-4; possible D gene TRBD1, 5 bases. This CDR3 is 16 amino acids long. V was shortened by 0 bases and J by 5 bases, with 13 bases between the two germline ends. Germline loops: CDR1 SGHTA, CDR2 FQGNSA.

The rearrangement links TRBV30 to TRBJ1-6; perhaps TRBD1 as D (6 bases). Germline V gene sequence: CDR1 GTSNPN, CDR2 SVGIG (reference sequence). Deletions cut 5 bases from V and 4 bases from J, with 12 bases between. There are 14 residues in the CDR3. DNA for the CDR3: TGTGCCTGGTGCCGGGACACATATAATTCACCCCTCCACTTT. Amino acids: CAWCRDTYNSPLHF.

The rearrangement uses TRBV4-3 and TRBJ1-1; D perhaps matches TRBD1 (6 bases). Germline values: CDR1 LGHNA, CDR2 YSLEER. The CDR3 runs to 15 residues. V shed 3 bases and J shed 1 base, with 12 bases lying between them. The CDR3 bases are TGCGCCAGCAGCCAGCACAAGGACAGGAACACTGAAGCTTTCTTT. It yields the protein CASSQHKDRNTEAFF.

The chain links TRBV15 to TRBJ1-5, with D perhaps matching TRBD1 (6 bases). Germline assignment: CDR1 LNHNV and CDR2 YYDKDF (reference sequence). The germline V and J ends were trimmed by 1 base and 10 bases, with 14 bases remaining between them. The CDR3 runs 14 residues. CDR3 amino acids: CATSRGQVLDPQHF. The DNA for the CDR3 is TGTGCCACCAGCAGAGGACAGGTCCTGGACCCCCAGCATTTT.

This chain uses TRBV7-2 with TRBJ1-2; 8 bases are a match to TRBD1. The CDR3 length is 15 residues. The germline V gene has CDR1 SGHTA and CDR2 FQGNSA. V shed 5 bases and J 3 bases; nucleotides not matched to a gene: 8. Written as DNA, the CDR3 is TGTGCCAGCAGCCCATCGGACAGGGTCGACTATGGCTACACCTTC. Translation gives CASSPSDRVDYGYTF.

The rearrangement uses TRBV27 and TRBJ2-7; the match to TRBD1 covers 9 bases. Germline V gene data show CDR1 as MNHEY and CDR2 as SMNVEV (reference sequence). Trimming cost V 2 bases and J 6 bases; bases outside gene matches: 14. This CDR3 is 17 amino acids long. This CDR3 is CASSLKFTGQGLLEQYF. For the CDR3, the DNA is TGTGCCAGCAGTTTAAAGTTTACGGGACAGGGACTACTCGAGCAGTACTTC.

This chain joins TRBV9 and TRBJ1-2; D not resolved. CDR3 length: 17 amino acids. In germline, CDR1 is SGDLS, CDR2 YYNGEE. V gave up 1 base and J gave up 7 bases, with 23 bases separating them. The CDR3 sequence is CASSVLDSVFLRSGYTF. Here the CDR3 DNA reads TGTGCCAGCAGCGTATTGGACTCGGTCTTCCTACGGAGTGGCTACACCTTC.

The V call is TRBV11-3, the J call TRBJ2-1, with a tentative D call TRBD2 (5 bases). Per the germline V gene, CDR1 is SGHNT and CDR2 is YENEEA. Deletions cut 5 bases from V and 10 bases from J, with 9 bases between. The CDR3 is made up of 11 amino acids. CDR3 in amino acids: CASSQEGEQFF. CDR3 coding DNA: TGTGCCAGCAGCCAAGAGGGCGAGCAGTTCTTC.

The chain links TRBV7-9 to TRBJ2-3, with D perhaps matching TRBD2 (5 bases). Per the germline V gene, CDR1 is SEHNR and CDR2 is FQNEAQ (reference sequence). V was trimmed by 1 base and J by 3 bases, leaving 14 bases between them. This CDR3 region has 16 residues. CDR3 residues: CASSLDRLRATDTQYF. Here the CDR3 DNA reads TGTGCCAGCAGCTTAGATCGTCTGAGGGCAACAGATACGCAGTATTTT.

The sample holds a few counts of this clone. The chain employs TRBV2 and TRBJ1-5; no firm D call. CDR3 length: 13 residues. Trimming removed 6 bases from V and 6 bases from J, with 12 bases in between. From germline, CDR1 is SNHLY and CDR2 FYNNEI. CDR3 sequence: CASSEDSSQPQHF. The CDR3 region has the DNA TGTGCCAGCAGCGAGGATAGTAGTCAGCCCCAGCATTTT.

This chain links TRBV2 with TRBJ2-3; D unclear. From germline, CDR1 is SNHLY and CDR2 FYNNEI. The CDR3 loop spans 15 amino acids. Trimming took off 0 bases at V and 1 base at J, with 8 bases between the two ends. CDR3 amino acids: CASSEAPRGTDTQYF. The DNA for the CDR3 is TGTGCCAGCAGTGAAGCTCCACGGGGCACAGATACGCAGTATTTT.

This clone was counted only a few times. The chain carries TRBV30 and TRBJ1-6; no reliable D call. Trimming removed 4 bases at V and 8 bases at J, with 12 bases between. CDR1 is GTSNPN and CDR2 is SVGIG in the germline V gene (reference sequence). This CDR3 region has 13 residues. The CDR3 sequence: CAWNDWSDSPLHF. The CDR3 DNA follows: TGTGCCTGGAACGACTGGTCGGATTCACCCCTCCACTTT.

The chain employs TRBV3-1 (or the pseudogene TRBV3-2) and TRBJ1-1; TRBD1 is a possible D gene (5 bases). The CDR3 has 16 amino acids. The V end lost 1 base, the J end lost 0 bases, and 12 bases lay between the germline ends. CDR1 is LGHDT and CDR2 is YNNKEL in the germline V gene (reference sequence). The CDR3 loop is CASSQVAGLLNTEAFF. In DNA, the CDR3 is TGTGCCAGCAGCCAAGTCGCGGGACTCCTGAACACTGAAGCTTTCTTT.

The chain combines TRBV5-1 with TRBJ2-5, with TRBD2 matching 16 bases. This CDR3 region has 16 residues. CDR1 is SGHRS and CDR2 is YFSETQ in the germline V gene. Unmatched junction bases numbered 5, after V lost 4 bases and J lost 5 bases. CDR3 sequence (DNA): TGCGCCAGCAGCCCGGGACTAGCGGGAGGGATTGAGACCCAGTACTTC. As protein: CASSPGLAGGIETQYF. Variable domain in full (rest from reference TRBV5-1 and TRBJ2-5): KAGVTQTPRYLIKTRGQQVTLSCSPISGHRSVSWYQQTPGQGLQFLFEYFSETQRNKGNFPGRFSGRQFSNSRSEMNVSTLELGDSALYLCASSPGLAGGIETQYFGPGTRLLVL.